This T cell receptor (beta chain) was found in a study of blood T cells in healthy people across ages. A second PCR, run for roughly 7 to 11 cycles, used a sample-barcoded 5' primer plus a J-beta primer mix. Using its own MiXCR run on the 5' RACE reads, TCRdb lists one record per CDR3 protein. This table holds about 590,000 distinct CDR3 sequences, about 30% found once. In its sample, this clonotype was seen many times. Trimming at V came to 3 bases and at J to 2 bases, leaving 1 base not matched to a gene. The CDR3 spans 14 residues. The V gene's germline CDR1 is SEHNR and CDR2 FQNEAQ (reference sequence).

This receptor was identified in an elderly woman in good health. The sequenced material came from blood. The chain links TRBV7-9 to TRBJ2-3; 8 bases are a match to TRBD2. In nucleotides, the CDR3 is TGTGCCAGCAGCTTTAGCGGGATCACAGATACGCAGTATTTT. Protein: CASSFSGITDTQYF.